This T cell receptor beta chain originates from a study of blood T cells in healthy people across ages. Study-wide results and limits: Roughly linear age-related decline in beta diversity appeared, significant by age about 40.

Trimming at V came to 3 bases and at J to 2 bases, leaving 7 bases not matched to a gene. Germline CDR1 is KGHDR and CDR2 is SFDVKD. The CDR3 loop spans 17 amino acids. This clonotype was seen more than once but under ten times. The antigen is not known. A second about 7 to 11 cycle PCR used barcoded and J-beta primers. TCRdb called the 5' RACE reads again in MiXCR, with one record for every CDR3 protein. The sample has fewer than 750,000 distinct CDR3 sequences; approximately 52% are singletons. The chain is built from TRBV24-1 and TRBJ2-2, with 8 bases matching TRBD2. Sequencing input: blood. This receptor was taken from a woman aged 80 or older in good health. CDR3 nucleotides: TGTGCCACCAGTGATCTCGTTAGCGGGATTAACACCGGGGAGCTGTTTTTT. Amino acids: CATSDLVSGINTGELFF.